This TCR beta chain was profiled in a study of T cells in Graves' hyperthyroidism and ophthalmopathy. Overall study results and limits: Through a model of 13 V-J features, ophthalmopathy was separated from stable hyperthyroidism.

RNA transcripts gave rise to amplified TCR beta CDR3 regions. HTBI primers were used for first-round RT-PCR of the TCR CDR3. TCRdb recomputed calls from the multiplex PCR reads with MiXCR, one row per CDR3 protein. The table records around 700,000 distinct CDR3 sequences, around 19% of them present only once. Exclusion of patients followed from uncontrolled infection, other autoimmune disease, pregnancy or lactation. Clinical symptoms, serum thyroxine and TRAb, thyroid ultrasound and orbital computed tomography were used for the diagnoses. The study collected blood at first hyperthyroidism diagnosis, before any ophthalmopathy symptoms arose. Comments on this clonotype: Antigen specificity is unknown.

The germline gives CDR1 MGHRA, CDR2 YSYEKL. The CDR3 is 15 residues long. Trimming removed 1 base from V and 3 bases from J, with 10 bases in between. Specimen: blood. This chain joins TRBV4-1 and TRBJ1-3, with D hard to call. The sequence came from a woman aged 50 to 60 with Graves' hyperthyroidism that later progressed to Graves' ophthalmopathy. In DNA, the CDR3 is TGCGCCAGCAGCCAAGGGCAGCTAGTTGGAAACACCATATATTTT. Its translation is CASSQGQLVGNTIYF.